Presented here are 2 T cell receptor beta chains from one specimen sequenced in a study of CDR3 diversity in severe acne. TCRdb used MiXCR to reprocess the PCR reads, holding one entry per CDR3 protein. This sample has around 85,000 distinct CDR3 sequences, with about 53% found just once. Material: blood. These receptors came from a male donor with severe acne vulgaris.

With regard to this clonotype: This may arise from a read error, as a much more abundant clone is one base away. The chain carries TRBV7-8 and TRBJ2-5; D uncertain. The V end was cut by 3 bases, the J end by 7 bases, with 15 bases between. This CDR3 comprises 14 residues. Germline V gene sequence: CDR1 SGHVS, CDR2 FQNEAQ. The CDR3 region has the DNA TGTGCCAGCAGCTTCCGATCAGAGGACGGGACCCAGTACTTC. Translation: CASSFRSEDGTQYF. Complete variable domain (other parts from reference TRBV7-8 and TRBJ2-5): GAGVSQSPRYKVAKRGQDVALRCDPISGHVSLFWYQQALGQGPEFLTYFQNEAQLDKSGLPSDRFFAERPEGSVSTLKIQRTQQEDSAVYLCASSFRSEDGTQYFGPGTRLLVL.

As to this clonotype: Given a much more abundant clone one base away, this may be a read error. The chain carries TRBV9 and TRBJ2-2, with unresolved D. The germline V gene encodes CDR1 SGDLS and CDR2 YYNGEE. CDR3 length: 12 residues. The chain's CDR3 is CASSGNAGELFF. The CDR3 bases are TGTGCCAGCAGCGGGAACGCCGGGGAGCTGTTTTTT.